What follows are 28 T cell receptor beta chains derived from one specimen sequenced in a study of cytomegalovirus exposure and HLA in healthy donors. The study ran its PCR with 60 Vbeta and 13 Jbeta primers. Sequencing was performed with immunoSEQ multiplex PCR; in TCRdb, only in-frame clones are kept and a portion is missing. The sample yields about 130,000 clones, over 75% seen once. Sequenced material: PBMCs. The receptors were gathered from a man between 18 and 35 years old in good health and CMV-seropositive.

This clone was detected only a few times. The chain uses TRBV9 and TRBJ1-1; D remains unclear. Germline V gene data show CDR1 as SGDLS and CDR2 as YYNGEE. There are 15 residues in the CDR3. Trimming removed 0 bases at V and 4 bases at J, with 13 bases between. CDR3 bases: TGTGCCAGCAGCGTAGTGAGGGATTGGGGCACTGAAGCTTTCTTT. It codes for CASSVVRDWGTEAFF. The full variable domain, in which reference TRBV9 and TRBJ1-1 provide the parts outside the CDR3, is DSGVTQTPKHLITATGQRVTLRCSPRSGDLSVYWYQQSLDQGLQFLIQYYNGEERAKGNILERFSAQQFPDLHSELNLSSLELGDSALYFCASSVVRDWGTEAFFGQGTRLTVV.

The V call is TRBV5-5, the J call TRBJ1-1; D may be TRBD1 (6 bases). V lost 4 bases, J lost 4 bases, and 20 bases lay in between. CDR3 size: 16 residues. CDR1 SGHKS and CDR2 YYEKEE come from the germline V gene (reference sequence). The CDR3 region is CASSTHRASQVTEAFF. In DNA, the CDR3 is TGTGCCAGCAGCACGCACAGGGCTTCCCAAGTCACTGAAGCTTTCTTT. The full variable domain, completed using reference TRBV5-5 and TRBJ1-1, is DAGVTQSPTHLIKTRGQQVTLRCSPISGHKSVSWYQQVLGQGPQFIFQYYEKEERGRGNFPDRFSARQFPNYSSELNVNALLLGDSALYLCASSTHRASQVTEAFFGQGTRLTVV.

This clone was recorded once. In nucleotides, the CDR3 is TGTGCCAGCCAGTCTCCCGGAAACACCATATATTTT. This translates into CASQSPGNTIYF. V is TRBV6-5 and J is TRBJ1-3; no reliable D call. This CDR3 has 12 amino acids. V was cut by 8 bases and J by 4 bases, with 9 bases left in between. The germline V gene has CDR1 MNHEY and CDR2 SVGAGI.

The chain uses TRBV11-2 and TRBJ1-2, with 7 bases lining up with TRBD1. The CDR3 runs to 13 residues. The V and J ends lost 5 bases and 4 bases, in that order; junction bases with no gene match: 4. The V gene's germline CDR1 is SGHAT and CDR2 FQNNGV. DNA of the CDR3: TGTGCCAGCAGCATACAGGGGTTCTATGGCTACACCTTC. Amino acids: CASSIQGFYGYTF.

The V and J genes are TRBV29-1 and TRBJ1-2, with a tentative D call TRBD1 (5 bases). The CDR3 has 13 residues. CDR1 SQVTM and CDR2 ANQGSEA come from the germline V gene. V was cut by 7 bases and J by 5 bases, with 17 bases left in between. The CDR3 bases are TGCAGCGCCATGATGGGGACTTCTTATGGCTACACCTTC. It codes for CSAMMGTSYGYTF.

The J gene is TRBJ2-7, the V gene TRBV6-5; no firm D call. CDR1 is MNHEY, CDR2 SVGAGI, per germline. CDR3 length: 15 amino acids. The V end lost 6 bases, the J end lost 2 bases, and 17 bases lay between the germline ends. CDR3 residues: CASRSLSRGTYEQYF. In DNA, the CDR3 is TGTGCCAGCAGGTCCTTATCCCGAGGAACCTACGAGCAGTACTTC.

CDR3 loop: CASSDVPLNNQPQHF. The CDR3 region has the DNA TGTGCCAGCAGTGACGTCCCCCTAAATAATCAGCCCCAGCATTTT. The rearrangement uses TRBV6-1 and TRBJ1-5; no clear D gene. The CDR3 loop spans 15 amino acids. CDR1 is MNHNS and CDR2 is SASEGT in the germline V gene. V was pared by 3 bases and J by 4 bases, with 13 bases between.

The chain links TRBV4-3 to TRBJ2-5, with a tentative D call TRBD1 (7 bases). The end of the DNA aligns better with TRBJ2-7, so the J call may be wrong. The CDR3 runs 17 residues. Germline-derived CDR1 and CDR2 are LGHNA and YSLEER. DNA of the CDR3: TGCGCCAGCAGCCAGGATCGTCCACGGGCAGGGGGGAACGAGCAGTACTTC. Its translation: CASSQDRPRAGGNEQYF.

This rearrangement joins TRBV4-3 to TRBJ2-4; maybe TRBD2 (6 bases). CDR1 and CDR2 from the germline V gene are LGHNA and YSLEER. V lost 4 bases to trimming and J lost 6 bases, with 10 bases between them. The CDR3 is 13 amino acids. The CDR3 nucleotides are TGCGCCAGCAGCCCTGGGGACTTAAACATTCAGTACTTC. Translation gives CASSPGDLNIQYF.

This chain links TRBV7-2 with TRBJ2-7; 9 nucleotides match TRBD1. Germline trimming cut 2 bases from V and 6 bases from J; bases unmatched to any gene: 2. The germline V gene has CDR1 SGHTA and CDR2 FQGNSA. The CDR3 sequence is 13 residues long. The CDR3 loop reads CASSLRDRAEQYF. The CDR3 DNA reads as TGTGCCAGCAGCTTAAGGGACAGGGCCGAGCAGTACTTC.

The J gene is TRBJ1-3, the V gene TRBV5-1; D uncertain. In germline, CDR1 is SGHRS, CDR2 YFSETQ. This CDR3 is 14 amino acids long. The germline V and J ends were trimmed by 10 bases and 1 base, with 15 bases remaining between them. CDR3 sequence: CAPSGRGSGNTIYF. CDR3 bases: TGCGCCCCTAGCGGGCGAGGGTCTGGAAACACCATATATTTT.

The rearrangement links TRBV5-1 to TRBJ2-1; a weak D match, TRBD2 (7 bases). The CDR3 has 16 residues. Germline V gene lookup returns CDR1 SGHRS and CDR2 YFSETQ. The ends were cut back, 0 bases at V and 6 bases at J, with 16 bases in the middle. The CDR3 is CASSLDMGGGSNEQFF. The CDR3 nucleotides are TGCGCCAGCAGCTTGGATATGGGCGGGGGCTCCAATGAGCAGTTCTTC.

This sequence joins TRBV6-6 and TRBJ2-1, with D tentatively TRBD2 (7 bases). Germline V gene sequence: CDR1 MNHNY, CDR2 SVGAGI (reference sequence). V was pared by 6 bases and J by 9 bases, with 21 bases between. The CDR3 covers 15 residues. CDR3 in DNA: TGTGCCAGCAGCCGACTAGGGGGGGGTGAGGGTGAGCAGTTCTTC. It is translated as CASSRLGGGEGEQFF.

The rearrangement links TRBV7-2 to TRBJ1-2, with D hard to call. Germline assignment: CDR1 SGHTA and CDR2 FQGNSA. The V gene lost 1 base and the J gene lost 6 bases, with 9 bases spanning the gap. The CDR3 sequence is 13 residues long. This CDR3 reads CASSLGVQNGYTF. The CDR3 DNA reads TGTGCCAGCAGCTTAGGGGTACAGAATGGCTACACCTTC.

Points on this clone: The same CDR3 also results from other DNA sequences found in this sample. The V call is TRBV7-2, the J call TRBJ2-2, with 7 positions matching TRBD2. With 6 bases clipped from V and 6 bases from J, the junction kept 22 bases outside the gene matches. Germline-derived CDR1 and CDR2 are SGHTA and FQGNSA. The CDR3 spans 19 residues. CDR3 amino acids: CASSPLWRRETSTPGELFF. The DNA of the CDR3 is TGTGCCAGCAGTCCCCTTTGGAGGCGGGAGACCTCTACACCCGGGGAGCTGTTTTTT.

This rearrangement joins TRBV10-1 to TRBJ2-1, with TRBD2 identical over 8 bases. The CDR3 totals 15 residues. CDR1 is WNHNN and CDR2 is SYGVQD in the germline V gene (reference sequence). V shed 3 bases, J shed 8 bases, and the junction held 9 bases outside the gene matches. Here the CDR3 DNA reads TGCGCCAGCAGTGACACCGGGACTAGTATCCATGAGCAGTTCTTC. Translated: CASSDTGTSIHEQFF.

The chain links TRBV5-1 to TRBJ2-5; D is perhaps TRBD2 (8 bases). This CDR3 region has 15 residues. Germline CDR1 and CDR2: SGHRS and YFSETQ. Trimming pared 5 bases from V and 5 bases from J, leaving 19 bases between. The CDR3 region is CASRRDSGSYETQYF. CDR3 in DNA: TGCGCCAGCAGGCGGGACAGCGGGAGTTACGAGACCCAGTACTTC.

The genes are TRBV7-2 and TRBJ1-2; TRBD1 aligns across 10 bases. Losses at the gene ends were 6 bases for V and 7 bases for J; bases not matched to a gene: 11. The CDR3 contains 15 residues. CDR1 and CDR2 (germline): SGHTA, FQGNSA. CDR3 DNA: TGTGCCAGCAGGGAAACCGGGACAGGGGTTATTGGCTACACCTTC. This gives the protein CASRETGTGVIGYTF.

The chain recombines TRBV7-2 with TRBJ1-2, with D perhaps matching TRBD1 (5 bases). Trimming removed 2 bases at V and 4 bases at J, with 8 bases between. Germline loops: CDR1 SGHTA, CDR2 FQGNSA. The CDR3 covers 13 residues. The CDR3 coding sequence is TGTGCCAGCAGCTTATCCCAGGGCTATGGCTACACCTTC. Amino acids: CASSLSQGYGYTF.

This clone was found once. This chain connects TRBV10-1 to TRBJ2-2, with D tentatively TRBD2 (5 bases). The CDR3 is 16 residues long. V was clipped by 3 bases and J by 5 bases, with 16 bases between them. The germline gives CDR1 WNHNN, CDR2 SYGVQD (reference sequence). The CDR3 here is CASSDGNKEETGELFF. As DNA, the CDR3 is TGCGCCAGCAGTGACGGGAACAAAGAGGAAACCGGGGAGCTGTTTTTT.

V gene TRBV27 combines with J gene TRBJ2-2, with a tentative D call TRBD1 (6 bases). CDR1 MNHEY and CDR2 SMNVEV come from the germline V gene (reference sequence). The V end lost 2 bases, the J end lost 7 bases, and 11 bases lay between the germline ends. The CDR3 spans 14 residues. CDR3 DNA sequence: TGTGCCAGCAGTTTAATACAGGGCCACGGGGAGCTGTTTTTT. Translation: CASSLIQGHGELFF.

This clone was recorded a few times. V gene TRBV7-8 combines with J gene TRBJ1-2; 7 positions match TRBD1. The CDR3 extends over 13 amino acids. CDR1 and CDR2 from the germline V gene are SGHVS and FQNEAQ. J gave up 4 bases and V 1 base, and 0 bases lay outside the gene matches. The CDR3 coding sequence is TGTGCCAGCAGCTTAGGACAGGGCTATGGCTACACCTTC. It codes for CASSLGQGYGYTF.

J is TRBJ1-3 and V is TRBV19, with D perhaps matching TRBD1 (5 bases). The CDR3 covers 16 residues. Germline-derived CDR1 and CDR2 are LNHDA and SQIVND (reference sequence). V was pared by 2 bases and J by 4 bases, with 15 bases between. CDR3 residues: CASSILGRQAGNTIYF. The CDR3 DNA is TGTGCCAGTAGTATACTGGGGCGGCAAGCGGGAAACACCATATATTTT.

V is TRBV7-8 and J is TRBJ2-3; 11 nucleotides agree with TRBD2. CDR3 length: 15 amino acids. CDR1 and CDR2 (germline): SGHVS, FQNEAQ. V dropped 6 bases and J dropped 4; count of bases not matched to a gene: 6. CDR3 sequence reads: CASRLLAGVADTQYF. For the CDR3, the DNA is TGTGCCAGCAGGTTACTAGCGGGAGTCGCAGATACGCAGTATTTT. Complete variable domain (other parts from reference TRBV7-8 and TRBJ2-3): GAGVSQSPRYKVAKRGQDVALRCDPISGHVSLFWYQQALGQGPEFLTYFQNEAQLDKSGLPSDRFFAERPEGSVSTLKIQRTQQEDSAVYLCASRLLAGVADTQYFGPGTRLTVL.

The chain uses TRBV28 and TRBJ2-1, with TRBD2 matching over 7 bases. The J segment lost 1 base and the V segment lost 5 bases, leaving 8 bases of the junction unmatched. Germline V gene sequence: CDR1 MDHEN, CDR2 SYDVKM. The CDR3 is made up of 16 amino acids. The DNA for the CDR3 is TGTGCCAGCAGTCAGGCCGGGACTATATCCTACAATGAGCAGTTCTTC. Translation gives CASSQAGTISYNEQFF.

The genes are TRBV30 and TRBJ1-2; D is undetermined. This CDR3 is built from 13 residues. Germline V CDR1 and CDR2: GTSNPN, SVGIG (reference sequence). The V end was cut by 2 bases, the J end by 2 bases, with 9 bases between. For the CDR3, the DNA is TGTGCCTGGAGTATGCCCGCGAACTATGGCTACACCTTC. Amino acids: CAWSMPANYGYTF.

As DNA, the CDR3 is TGTGCCAGCAGTTTTTCTAGCGGGATGTTCTACGAGCAGTACTTC. Translated: CASSFSSGMFYEQYF. This rearrangement joins TRBV27 to TRBJ2-7; 9 bases line up with TRBD2. The CDR3 runs to 15 residues. After removal of 3 bases from V and 3 bases from J, the junction contained 6 bases not matched to a gene. Germline lookup yields CDR1 MNHEY and CDR2 SMNVEV (reference sequence).

The genes are TRBV30 and TRBJ1-3; D is uncertain. This CDR3 has 16 residues. V lost 1 base, J lost 1 base, and 14 bases lay in between. Germline assignment: CDR1 GTSNPN and CDR2 SVGIG (reference sequence). The CDR3 nucleotides are TGTGCCTGGAGTGCGCGGACTCCGGCATCTGGAAACACCATATATTTT. It yields the protein CAWSARTPASGNTIYF. The variable domain in full, with the rest retrieved from reference TRBV30 and TRBJ1-3, is SQTIHQWPATLVQPVGSPLSLECTVEGTSNPNLYWYRQAAGRGLQLLFYSVGIGQISSEVPQNLSASRPQDRQFILSSKKLLLSDSGFYLCAWSARTPASGNTIYFGEGSWLTVV.